One and the same sample provided the 27 T cell receptor beta chains below, sequenced in a study of T cell clones after liver transplantation. Clones were read by immunoSEQ multiplex PCR, and TCRdb kept only the in-frame ones, dropping some. The data contain fewer than 50,000 clones, 70% to 90% of them singletons. Material: CD4+ T cells from blood, obtained 24 months after liver transplant. The source is a human patient who received a liver transplant. A share of the T cells may be of graft donor origin.

The chain uses TRBV25-1 and TRBJ2-7; D tentatively reads TRBD1 or TRBD2 (6 bases each). The germline CDR1 and CDR2 sequences are MGHDK and SYGVNS. The CDR3 runs 16 residues. Trimming removed 3 bases at V and 1 base at J, with 16 bases between. DNA for the CDR3: TGTGCCAGCAGTGAGGGGGGCATTAGGGTTTCCTACGAGCAGTACTTC. It specifies CASSEGGIRVSYEQYF.

The chain joins TRBV29-1 to TRBJ1-2; possible D gene TRBD1, 5 bases. Trimming removed 3 bases from V and 7 bases from J, with 18 bases in between. Germline CDR1 is SQVTM and CDR2 is ANQGSEA. This CDR3 region has 14 residues. The CDR3: CSVEEDEGFGGYTF. The CDR3 DNA reads as TGCAGCGTTGAGGAGGACGAGGGGTTTGGTGGCTACACCTTC.

This sequence joins TRBV4-2 and TRBJ2-1; 8 nucleotides line up with TRBD2. Germline trimming cut 1 base from V and 6 bases from J; bases unmatched to any gene: 8. The CDR3 runs to 16 residues. Germline V CDR1 and CDR2: LGHNA, YNFKEQ. The CDR3 loop reads CASSQAGSGTTNEQFF. DNA for the CDR3: TGTGCCAGCAGCCAAGCCGGTAGCGGGACGACCAATGAGCAGTTCTTC.

V is TRBV4-1 and J is TRBJ1-4; 8 nucleotides agree with TRBD1. There are 15 residues in the CDR3. J gave up 7 bases and V 4 bases, and 8 bases lay outside the gene matches. From germline, CDR1 is MGHRA and CDR2 YSYEKL. The CDR3 bases are TGCGCCAGCAGCCCAACAGGGGGACATATTGAAAAACTGTTTTTT. As protein: CASSPTGGHIEKLFF.

The chain has TRBV18 and TRBJ1-1; TRBD1 matches 10 bases. The germline gives CDR1 KGHSH, CDR2 LQKENI. V shed 5 bases and J 4 bases; nucleotides not matched to a gene: 10. The CDR3 is made up of 16 amino acids. The CDR3 nucleotides read TGTGCCAGCTCAGTGACCGGGACAGGGGTGGGCACTGAAGCTTTCTTT. This translates into CASSVTGTGVGTEAFF.

The chain uses TRBV15 and TRBJ1-4; TRBD1 matches at 8 bases. The junction had 6 bases not matched to a gene; V was cut back by 2 bases and J by 7 bases. The CDR3 extends over 15 amino acids. Germline CDR1 reads LNHNV; CDR2 reads YYDKDF (reference sequence). The CDR3 sequence: CATSRHGQGGEKLFF. Written as DNA, the CDR3 is TGTGCCACCAGCAGACACGGACAGGGAGGTGAAAAACTGTTTTTT.

The chain's CDR3 is CASSGPRPARYEQYF. The DNA for the CDR3 is TGTGCCAGCAGTGGGCCCCGTCCAGCAAGGTACGAGCAGTACTTC. The chain recombines TRBV2 with TRBJ2-7; D unclear. This CDR3 has 15 amino acids. Germline loops: CDR1 SNHLY, CDR2 FYNNEI. Trimming stripped 4 bases from V and 4 bases from J, with 17 bases between.

This rearrangement joins TRBV10-1 to TRBJ1-5, with D unresolved. Germline assignment: CDR1 WNHNN and CDR2 SYGVQD (reference sequence). This CDR3 has 20 amino acids. Trimming left V 7 bases short and J 4 bases short, with 32 bases between. In DNA form, the CDR3 reads TGCGCCAGCACCAAGCCGACGAAGCGTGAGCCGGAGAGAGTAAATCAGCCCCAGCATTTT. Translated, it gives CASTKPTKREPERVNQPQHF.

This clone was seen only a few times. The chain combines TRBV5-4 with TRBJ2-7; 8 positions match TRBD1. This CDR3 is built from 14 residues. CDR1 is SGHNT, CDR2 YYREEE, per germline (reference sequence). The V segment lost 2 bases and the J segment 7 bases; nucleotides outside the gene matches: 8. The CDR3 here is CASSLRTGLGEQYF. The CDR3 nucleotides read TGTGCCAGCAGCTTACGGACAGGGCTAGGGGAGCAGTACTTC.

J is TRBJ2-3 and V is TRBV5-1; D gene uncertain. Germline values: CDR1 SGHRS, CDR2 YFSETQ. Trimming took off 7 bases at V and 4 bases at J, with 13 bases between the two ends. The CDR3 loop spans 13 amino acids. The CDR3 nucleotides are TGCGCCAGCGCTAGTCCCCCCCCAGATACGCAGTATTTT. It yields the protein CASASPPPDTQYF.

J is TRBJ1-4 and V is TRBV4-1, with TRBD1 matching 10 bases. Unmatched junction bases numbered 9, after V lost 4 bases and J lost 7 bases. The CDR3 sequence is 16 residues long. Germline V gene data show CDR1 as MGHRA and CDR2 as YSYEKL. CDR3 nucleotide sequence: TGCGCCAGCAGCCCGAGGACAGGGGGGGGCAGTGAAAAACTGTTTTTT. Its translation: CASSPRTGGGSEKLFF.

CDR3 region: CASSSAGGSGELFF. CDR3 DNA: TGTGCCAGCAGCTCTGCAGGGGGCAGCGGGGAGCTGTTTTTT. V usage is TRBV7-2 and J usage is TRBJ2-2, with 8 bases lining up with TRBD1. Germline V gene lookup returns CDR1 SGHTA and CDR2 FQGNSA. The CDR3 runs 14 residues. The trim removed 4 bases at V and 7 bases at J, leaving 5 bases unmatched.

This rearrangement joins TRBV18 to TRBJ2-7; TRBD2 agrees at 7 bases. This CDR3 contains 14 residues. V shed 1 base, J shed 2 bases, and the junction held 2 bases outside the gene matches. CDR1 and CDR2 from the germline V gene are KGHSH and LQKENI. The CDR3 is CASSPRSGAYEQYF. CDR3 DNA: TGTGCCAGCTCACCACGGAGCGGGGCCTACGAGCAGTACTTC. The variable domain in full, with the rest retrieved from reference TRBV18 and TRBJ2-7, is NAGVMQNPRHLVRRRGQEARLRCSPMKGHSHVYWYRQLPEEGLKFMVYLQKENIIDESGMPKERFSAEFPKEGPSILRIQQVVRGDSAAYFCASSPRSGAYEQYFGPGTRLTVT.

The rearrangement links TRBV5-1 to TRBJ2-7; 9 bases are a match to TRBD1. This CDR3 spans 15 amino acids. CDR1 is SGHRS, CDR2 YFSETQ, per germline. V was pared by 2 bases and J by 7 bases, with 10 bases of the junction left unmatched. The CDR3: CASSFAGTGKEEQYF. In DNA, the CDR3 is TGCGCCAGCAGCTTCGCTGGGACAGGGAAAGAGGAGCAGTACTTC.

The CDR3 is CASSQDVGDYGYTF. CDR3 sequence (DNA): TGCGCCAGCAGCCAAGATGTAGGGGACTATGGCTACACCTTC. The chain is built from TRBV4-3 and TRBJ1-2, with a tentative D call TRBD1 (5 bases). The V end lost 0 bases, the J end lost 3 bases, and 8 bases lay between the germline ends. Germline V gene data show CDR1 as LGHNA and CDR2 as YSLEER. This CDR3 is built from 14 residues.

The rearrangement joins TRBV21-1 to TRBJ2-1; the listed D gene, TRBD1, was not tested against the DNA. TRBV21-1 is described as a pseudogene. CDR3 length: 17 residues. The DNA for the CDR3 is TGTGCCAGCAGCCCCAGCCGGTCAAGGGGCACTAAGAATGAGCAGTTCTTC. It codes for CASSPSRSRGTKNEQFF.

The chain uses TRBV7-2 and TRBJ2-6; D gene ambiguous. Trimming pared 10 bases from V and 1 base from J, leaving 11 bases between. In germline, CDR1 is SGHTA, CDR2 FQGNSA. This CDR3 region has 14 residues. The CDR3 region has the DNA TGTGCCATCCCGCCGAGGTCTGGGGCCAACGTCCTGACTTTC. Protein: CAIPPRSGANVLTF.

The gene calls are TRBV7-6 and TRBJ2-3; D not certain. With 5 bases removed from V and 0 bases from J, the gap between germline ends came to 12 bases. The germline CDR1 and CDR2 sequences are SGHVS and FNYEAQ. This CDR3 has 15 residues. CDR3 residues: CASSAYVGSTDTQYF. DNA of the CDR3: TGTGCCAGCAGCGCCTACGTGGGAAGCACAGATACGCAGTATTTT. Using reference TRBV7-6 and TRBJ2-3 for the parts outside the CDR3, the full variable domain is GAGVSQSPRYKVTKRGQDVALRCDPISGHVSLYWYRQALGQGPEFLTYFNYEAQQDKSGLPNDRFSAERPEGSISTLTIQRTEQRDSAMYRCASSAYVGSTDTQYFGPGTRLTVL.

The gene calls are TRBV5-1 and TRBJ2-5; 14 positions agree with TRBD2. Germline values: CDR1 SGHRS, CDR2 YFSETQ. The CDR3 is made up of 15 amino acids. V was pared by 4 bases and J by 5 bases, with 4 bases of the junction left unmatched. The CDR3 is CASSLRTSGGETQYF. In DNA form, the CDR3 reads TGCGCCAGCAGCCTCCGGACTAGCGGGGGGGAGACCCAGTACTTC. Together with reference TRBV5-1 and TRBJ2-5, the CDR3 gives the full variable domain: KAGVTQTPRYLIKTRGQQVTLSCSPISGHRSVSWYQQTPGQGLQFLFEYFSETQRNKGNFPGRFSGRQFSNSRSEMNVSTLELGDSALYLCASSLRTSGGETQYFGPGTRLLVL.

The rearrangement uses TRBV19 and TRBJ1-3; D remains unclear. This CDR3 contains 16 residues. V gave up 7 bases and J gave up 0 bases, with 16 bases separating them. Germline V CDR1 and CDR2: LNHDA, SQIVND (reference sequence). The CDR3 sequence: CASTSPVLGSGNTIYF. CDR3 DNA sequence: TGTGCCAGTACCTCCCCCGTACTAGGCTCTGGAAACACCATATATTTT.

This clone came up a few times. The chain employs TRBV18 and TRBJ2-2; 10 bases are a match to TRBD1. The CDR3 totals 16 residues. V trimming: 2 bases; J trimming: 4 bases; junction bases outside the gene matches: 4. The germline V gene has CDR1 KGHSH and CDR2 LQKENI. CDR3 DNA: TGTGCCAGCTCACCAGTCGGACAGGGGGGCACCGGGGAGCTGTTTTTT. Encoded protein: CASSPVGQGGTGELFF.

This chain joins TRBV5-5 and TRBJ1-1; D gene uncertain. Between the trimmed V and J ends, which lost 0 bases and 2 bases, there was a span of 8 bases. Germline V CDR1 and CDR2: SGHKS, YYEKEE (reference sequence). The CDR3 is 14 residues long. This CDR3 reads CASSLVPANTEAFF. CDR3 nucleotide sequence: TGTGCCAGCAGCTTGGTGCCCGCTAACACTGAAGCTTTCTTT.

The CDR3 is CASSRLSTDTQYF. The DNA for the CDR3 is TGTGCCAGCAGCCGGCTTAGCACAGATACGCAGTATTTT. This chain uses TRBV14 with TRBJ2-3; no clear D gene. Germline lookup yields CDR1 SGHDN and CDR2 FVKESK. V was shortened by 4 bases and J by 0 bases, with 5 bases between the two germline ends. The length of the CDR3 is 13 residues.

The chain employs TRBV5-4 and TRBJ1-6, with TRBD1 as a possible D gene (6 bases). Trimming stripped 2 bases from V and 7 bases from J, with 16 bases between. The CDR3 has 16 amino acids. Germline V lookup: CDR1 SGHNT, CDR2 YYREEE (reference sequence). CDR3 in DNA: TGTGCCAGCAGCTTAGCCCCCAGGGGAGGCAATTCACCCCTCCACTTT. It encodes CASSLAPRGGNSPLHF.

This clone was recorded only once. The V call is TRBV9, the J call TRBJ1-1, with D hard to call. This CDR3 spans 16 amino acids. Germline V gene lookup returns CDR1 SGDLS and CDR2 YYNGEE. The V and J ends lost 0 bases and 2 bases respectively, with 14 bases between them. For the CDR3, the DNA is TGTGCCAGCAGCGTAGGTCGCGGGGTAGGCAACACTGAAGCTTTCTTT. It codes for CASSVGRGVGNTEAFF.

The chain has TRBV5-1 and TRBJ2-7, with 7 bases lining up with TRBD2. There are 13 residues in the CDR3. The germline CDR1 and CDR2 sequences are SGHRS and YFSETQ. After removal of 5 bases from V and 5 bases from J, the junction contained 7 bases not matched to a gene. CDR3 loop: CASSREGGDEQYF. The CDR3 nucleotides read TGCGCCAGCAGTAGGGAGGGCGGCGACGAGCAGTACTTC.

By share, this clone counts as medium-sized. This rearrangement joins TRBV19 to TRBJ1-1, with 9 bases fitting TRBD1. V shed 5 bases, J shed 10 bases, and the junction held 11 bases outside the gene matches. The germline gives CDR1 LNHDA, CDR2 SQIVND (reference sequence). CDR3 length: 14 amino acids. Here the CDR3 DNA reads TGTGCCAGTAGTGCCAGGACAGGGGACGGACTAGCTTTCTTT. Its protein product is CASSARTGDGLAFF.